This T cell receptor beta chain derives from a study of T cell responses to AZD1222 COVID-19 vaccine. Study-level information: Investigators merged groups given second doses at roughly 4 or roughly 12 weeks.

Study conclusions and caveats: Across the whole spike, CD4 TCRs peaked at regions 160-218 and 743-854. Most donors were white British and more were female, and clonal diversity was possibly underestimated. At study baseline, merely several AZD1222 recipients were seropositive.

This clone was counted a single time. The antigen is unknown. CDR1 is LNHNV and CDR2 is YYDKDF in the germline V gene (reference sequence). The CDR3 has 15 amino acids. With 5 bases clipped from V and 4 bases from J, the junction kept 3 bases outside the gene matches. Only in-frame clones appear in the TCRdb table, and some are missing; sequencing was by immunoSEQ multiplex PCR. The data contain some 150,000 clones, 80% to 95% of them singletons. This receptor was identified in an adult in good health. The sample here was peripheral blood, taken on day 0 of AZD1222 vaccination. The rearrangement uses TRBV15 and TRBJ2-7, with 15 bases lining up with TRBD2. The CDR3 nucleotides read TGTGCCACCAGCGCCGGGACTAGCGGGAGGTACGAGCAGTACTTC. This gives the protein CATSAGTSGRYEQYF.